The 24 T cell receptor beta chains listed next were all sequenced from one sample in a study of cytomegalovirus exposure and HLA in healthy donors. The PCR made use of 60 Vbeta and 13 Jbeta primers. Sequenced by immunoSEQ multiplex PCR; TCRdb stores in-frame clones only, minus some. The table shows 250,000 to 350,000 clones, with 80% to 90% occurring only once. The sequencing input was PBMCs. The receptors were sampled from a man in his forties in good health and CMV-seropositive.

The rearrangement links TRBV18 to TRBJ2-1; no clear D. Germline V CDR1 and CDR2: KGHSH, LQKENI. Trimming pared 2 bases from V and 7 bases from J, leaving 9 bases between. The CDR3 covers 13 residues. The CDR3 bases are TGTGCCAGCTCACCATGGGCAGCTAATGAGCAGTTCTTC. This translates into CASSPWAANEQFF.

The rearrangement joins TRBV19 to TRBJ2-7, with TRBD1 as a possible D gene (5 bases). The CDR3 has 16 residues. In germline, CDR1 is LNHDA, CDR2 SQIVND (reference sequence). With 1 base removed from V and 0 bases from J, the gap between germline ends came to 13 bases. The CDR3 DNA reads as TGTGCCAGTAGTATAGGCCGTTCAGGGATCTCCTACGAGCAGTACTTC. Protein product: CASSIGRSGISYEQYF.

The V and J genes are TRBV5-4 and TRBJ1-2; 8 bases match TRBD1. Unmatched junction bases numbered 8, after V lost 5 bases and J lost 5 bases. The CDR3 consists of 14 residues. Germline V gene lookup returns CDR1 SGHNT and CDR2 YYREEE (reference sequence). The CDR3 reads CASRGTGQGYGYTF. For the CDR3, the DNA is TGTGCCAGCAGGGGAACCGGACAGGGTTATGGCTACACCTTC.

A single count supports this clone. The chain couples TRBV5-1 to TRBJ2-5, with D possibly being TRBD1 (8 bases). Germline loops: CDR1 SGHRS, CDR2 YFSETQ. This CDR3 contains 16 residues. V was clipped by 0 bases and J by 4 bases, with 16 bases between them. CDR3 DNA sequence: TGCGCCAGCAGCTTGGTTGGACAGGGAGGGGGAGAGACCCAGTACTTC. Protein sequence: CASSLVGQGGGETQYF.

The table lists this clone with a few counts. This chain connects TRBV27 to TRBJ1-1, with no clear D. This CDR3 has 14 residues. The germline V and J ends were trimmed by 0 bases and 3 bases, with 8 bases remaining between them. Germline CDR1 and CDR2: MNHEY and SMNVEV (reference sequence). This CDR3 reads CASSLSATDTEAFF. CDR3 DNA sequence: TGTGCCAGCAGTTTATCTGCAACGGACACTGAAGCTTTCTTT.

The CDR3 nucleotides are TGTGCCAGCAGTTTATCTGGCCAGGGGGCGCGAGGGGCCAACGTCCTGACTTTC. Residues: CASSLSGQGARGANVLTF. The chain has TRBV28 and TRBJ2-6; 8 nucleotides agree with TRBD1. Trimming at V came to 1 base and at J to 4 bases, leaving 9 bases not matched to a gene. The CDR3 is made up of 18 amino acids. Germline values: CDR1 MDHEN, CDR2 SYDVKM. The variable domain in full, with the rest retrieved from reference TRBV28 and TRBJ2-6, is DVKVTQSSRYLVKRTGEKVFLECVQDMDHENMFWYRQDPGLGLRLIYFSYDVKMKEKGDIPEGYSVSREKKERFSLILESASTNQTSMYLCASSLSGQGARGANVLTFGAGSRLTVL.

The CDR3 DNA reads as TGTGCCAGCACGGACACAAACAGCTACGAGCAGTACTTC. Its protein is CASTDTNSYEQYF. This chain uses TRBV25-1 with TRBJ2-7, with D maybe TRBD1 (5 bases). Germline V CDR1 and CDR2: MGHDK, SYGVNS. V gave up 7 bases and J gave up 3 bases, with 13 bases separating them. The CDR3 contains 13 residues.

The chain uses TRBV28 and TRBJ2-1; 13 positions agree with TRBD2. The germline V gene encodes CDR1 MDHEN and CDR2 SYDVKM. V lost 3 bases, J lost 8 bases, and 10 bases stayed unmatched. The CDR3 is 17 amino acids. CDR3 nucleotide sequence: TGTGCCAGCAGTTTGTCCCGAGGGACTAGCGGGACATATGAGCAGTTCTTC. Its protein is CASSLSRGTSGTYEQFF.

The sample holds a few counts of this clone. The V call is TRBV6-6, the J call TRBJ1-1, with 9 bases fitting TRBD1. With 8 bases clipped from V and 7 bases from J, the junction kept 11 bases outside the gene matches. The germline V gene encodes CDR1 MNHNY and CDR2 SVGAGI (reference sequence). The CDR3 has 14 residues. The CDR3 coding sequence is TGTGCCAGCCTTTCGGCCGGGACAGGGAATGAAGCTTTCTTT. This encodes CASLSAGTGNEAFF.

This sequence joins TRBV29-1 and TRBJ2-5; 7 bases line up with TRBD2. The germline V gene has CDR1 SQVTM and CDR2 ANQGSEA. V lost 1 base to trimming and J lost 3 bases; unmatched junction nucleotides: 2. The CDR3 is made up of 13 amino acids. The CDR3 here is CSVEGLAEETQYF. The CDR3 bases are TGCAGCGTTGAAGGCCTAGCGGAAGAGACCCAGTACTTC. Combining the CDR3 with reference TRBV29-1 and TRBJ2-5 gives the whole variable domain SAVISQKPSRDICQRGTSLTIQCQVDSQVTMMFWYRQQPGQSLTLIATANQGSEATYESGFVIDKFPISRPNLTFSTLTVSNMSPEDSSIYLCSVEGLAEETQYFGPGTRLLVL.

The chain links TRBV21-1 to TRBJ2-7; the tabulated D call, TRBD2, remains unverified against the DNA. TRBV21-1 is termed a pseudogene. The CDR3 is 16 residues long. The CDR3 reads CASSPRTSGTTYEQYF. In DNA, the CDR3 is TGTGCCAGCAGCCCCCGGACTAGCGGGACTACCTACGAGCAGTACTTC.

J is TRBJ1-2 and V is TRBV5-8, with D possibly TRBD1 on 5 matching bases. In germline, CDR1 is SGHTS, CDR2 YDEGEE. The CDR3 length is 14 residues. V was pared by 1 base and J by 4 bases, with 11 bases between. CDR3 region: CASSLWDLSYGYTF. The CDR3 DNA reads as TGTGCCAGCAGCTTGTGGGACTTGAGCTATGGCTACACCTTC.

This chain uses TRBV4-3 with TRBJ2-7; unclear D gene. The germline CDR1 and CDR2 sequences are LGHNA and YSLEER. CDR3 size: 14 residues. V was cut by 0 bases and J by 2 bases, with 8 bases left in between. The CDR3 region is CASSQDRQAYEQYF. CDR3 DNA: TGCGCCAGCAGCCAAGACAGGCAGGCCTACGAGCAGTACTTC.

The chain joins TRBV18 to TRBJ1-2; possible D gene TRBD1, 5 bases. CDR1 KGHSH and CDR2 LQKENI come from the germline V gene. The CDR3 is 13 amino acids. Trimming shortened V by 1 base and J by 7 bases, and 10 bases separated the two germline ends. As DNA, the CDR3 is TGTGCCAGCTCACCACGGCAGGGCAGTGGCTACACCTTC. Translating gives CASSPRQGSGYTF.

The rearrangement joins TRBV29-1 to TRBJ2-7, with a tentative D call TRBD2 (7 bases). The CDR3 is 14 amino acids. V lost 6 bases and J 4 bases, leaving 19 bases between the germline ends. Germline values: CDR1 SQVTM, CDR2 ANQGSEA. The CDR3 DNA reads TGCAGCGTCCTCCGGGACACCGGGGGGTACGAGCAGTACTTC. Translation: CSVLRDTGGYEQYF.

The sample holds one count of this clone. V is TRBV9 and J is TRBJ2-1; 12 nucleotides match TRBD2. Germline CDR1 and CDR2: SGDLS and YYNGEE. Trimming removed 0 bases from V and 8 bases from J; junction bases left unmatched: 3. CDR3 length: 15 amino acids. The CDR3 loop reads CASSVGLAGVDEQFF. CDR3 DNA sequence: TGTGCCAGCAGCGTAGGACTAGCGGGAGTCGATGAGCAGTTCTTC.

The chain employs TRBV19 and TRBJ1-2; the D is unclear. Germline lookup yields CDR1 LNHDA and CDR2 SQIVND (reference sequence). This CDR3 comprises 12 residues. With 10 bases removed from V and 4 bases from J, the gap between germline ends came to 13 bases. As DNA, the CDR3 is TGTGCCACCGATAGTGGGCTCTATGGCTACACCTTC. This translates into CATDSGLYGYTF.

The V gene is TRBV11-2, the J gene TRBJ2-1; D is possibly TRBD1 (6 bases). V lost 2 bases, J lost 5 bases, and 13 bases lay in between. The CDR3 is 15 amino acids. Germline loops: CDR1 SGHAT, CDR2 FQNNGV. CDR3 nucleotide sequence: TGTGCCAGCAGCTTAATGGGGACACCTAACAATGAGCAGTTCTTC. Residues: CASSLMGTPNNEQFF. Filled out from reference TRBV11-2 and TRBJ2-1, the complete variable domain reads EAGVAQSPRYKIIEKRQSVAFWCNPISGHATLYWYQQILGQGPKLLIQFQNNGVVDDSQLPKDRFSAERLKGVDSTLKIQPAKLEDSAVYLCASSLMGTPNNEQFFGPGTRLTVL.

CDR3 sequence reads: CASILRTEAFF. The CDR3, as DNA: TGTGCCAGCATCCTACGGACTGAAGCTTTCTTT. The rearrangement uses TRBV28 and TRBJ1-1; no clear D gene. The CDR3 has 11 residues. Trimming left V 7 bases short and J 5 bases short, with 8 bases between. Per germline, CDR1 MDHEN and CDR2 SYDVKM.

The chain couples TRBV7-8 to TRBJ1-1, with no clear D. V was shortened by 4 bases and J by 7 bases, with 10 bases between the two germline ends. The length of the CDR3 is 12 residues. From germline, CDR1 is SGHVS and CDR2 FQNEAQ. The CDR3 region is CASSSPVIEAFF. Here the CDR3 DNA reads TGTGCCAGCAGCTCTCCAGTGATTGAAGCTTTCTTT. Full variable domain (missing parts from reference TRBV7-8 and TRBJ1-1): GAGVSQSPRYKVAKRGQDVALRCDPISGHVSLFWYQQALGQGPEFLTYFQNEAQLDKSGLPSDRFFAERPEGSVSTLKIQRTQQEDSAVYLCASSSPVIEAFFGQGTRLTVV.

This clone was seen a single time. This chain connects TRBV7-3 to TRBJ2-1, with 8 bases matching TRBD1. V trimming: 5 bases; J trimming: 4 bases; junction bases outside the gene matches: 7. The CDR3 sequence is 15 residues long. CDR1 SGHTA and CDR2 FQGTGA come from the germline V gene. The CDR3 loop is CASSRTGSGYNEQFF. The CDR3 nucleotides read TGTGCCAGCAGCCGGACAGGGTCGGGGTACAATGAGCAGTTCTTC. The full variable domain, its missing parts supplied by reference TRBV7-3 and TRBJ2-1, is GAGVSQTPSNKVTEKGKYVELRCDPISGHTALYWYRQSLGQGPEFLIYFQGTGAADDSGLPNDRFFAVRPEGSVSTLKIQRTERGDSAVYLCASSRTGSGYNEQFFGPGTRLTVL.

Note on this clone: Other DNA sequences within the sample encode an identical CDR3. The rearrangement uses TRBV18 and TRBJ2-3; 8 bases map to TRBD2. The CDR3 contains 15 residues. Looked up from germline, CDR1 is KGHSH and CDR2 is LQKENI. With V trimmed by 6 bases and J by 5 bases, 10 bases remained unmatched. The CDR3 coding sequence is TGTGCCAGCTCGCCAGTCCGGGAGGGCCAAGATACGCAGTATTTT. This gives the protein CASSPVREGQDTQYF.

The chain has TRBV7-6 and TRBJ2-1, with 13 bases lining up with TRBD2. CDR1 is SGHVS, CDR2 FNYEAQ, per germline. The CDR3 is made up of 15 amino acids. J gave up 6 bases and V 3 bases, and 2 bases lay outside the gene matches. This CDR3 reads CASSLGLAGTNEQFF. CDR3 nucleotide sequence: TGTGCCAGCAGCTTGGGACTAGCGGGAACCAATGAGCAGTTCTTC.

The V and J genes are TRBV6-5 and TRBJ1-5; perhaps TRBD1 as D (6 bases). This CDR3 is built from 14 residues. Trimming shortened V by 5 bases and J by 2 bases, and 10 bases separated the two germline ends. Germline lookup yields CDR1 MNHEY and CDR2 SVGAGI. The chain's CDR3 is CASSEWTGNQPQHF. The CDR3 DNA is TGTGCCAGCAGTGAATGGACAGGCAATCAGCCCCAGCATTTT.